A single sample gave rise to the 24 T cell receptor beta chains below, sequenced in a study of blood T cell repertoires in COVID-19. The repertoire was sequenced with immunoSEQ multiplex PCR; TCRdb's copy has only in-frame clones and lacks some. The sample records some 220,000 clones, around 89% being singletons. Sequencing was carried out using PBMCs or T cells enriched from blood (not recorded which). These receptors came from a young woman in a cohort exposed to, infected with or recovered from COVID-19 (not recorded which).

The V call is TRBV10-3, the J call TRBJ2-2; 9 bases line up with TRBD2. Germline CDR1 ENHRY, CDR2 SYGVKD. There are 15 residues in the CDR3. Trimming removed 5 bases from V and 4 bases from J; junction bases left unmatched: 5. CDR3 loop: CAISPGTSSTGELFF. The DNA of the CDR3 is TGTGCCATCAGTCCCGGGACTAGCTCCACCGGGGAGCTGTTTTTT.

DNA of the CDR3: TGTGCCAGCAGCACCTCCGGGACAGGGGGCGAAGCTTTCTTT. Its translation is CASSTSGTGGEAFF. The chain carries TRBV3-1 (or the pseudogene TRBV3-2) and TRBJ1-1; TRBD1 matches at 12 bases. The CDR3 spans 14 residues. CDR1 and CDR2 (germline): LGHDT, YNNKEL (reference sequence). V lost 5 bases to trimming and J lost 8 bases; unmatched junction nucleotides: 6.

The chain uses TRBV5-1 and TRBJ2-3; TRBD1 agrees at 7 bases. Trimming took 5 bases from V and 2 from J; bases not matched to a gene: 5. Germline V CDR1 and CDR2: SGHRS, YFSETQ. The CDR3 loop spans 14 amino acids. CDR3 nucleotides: TGCGCCAGCAGAACGGGACAGAACACAGATACGCAGTATTTT. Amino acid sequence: CASRTGQNTDTQYF.

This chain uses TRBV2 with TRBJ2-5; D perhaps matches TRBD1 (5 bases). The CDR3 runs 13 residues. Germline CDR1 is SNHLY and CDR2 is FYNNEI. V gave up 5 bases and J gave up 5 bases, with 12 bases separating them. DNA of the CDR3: TGTGCCAGCAGTTGGCAGGGCGAGGAGACCCAGTACTTC. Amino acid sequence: CASSWQGEETQYF.

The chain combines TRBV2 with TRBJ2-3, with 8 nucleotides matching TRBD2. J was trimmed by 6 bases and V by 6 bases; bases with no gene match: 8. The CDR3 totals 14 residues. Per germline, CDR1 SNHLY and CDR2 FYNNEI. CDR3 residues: CASSQGLVVDTQYF. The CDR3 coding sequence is TGTGCCAGCAGCCAGGGACTAGTGGTGGATACGCAGTATTTT.

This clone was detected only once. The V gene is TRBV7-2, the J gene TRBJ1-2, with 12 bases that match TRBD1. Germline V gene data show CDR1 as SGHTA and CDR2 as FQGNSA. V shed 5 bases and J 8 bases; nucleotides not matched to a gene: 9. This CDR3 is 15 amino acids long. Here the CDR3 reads CASSVTGTGGGGYTF. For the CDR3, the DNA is TGTGCCAGCAGCGTCACCGGGACAGGGGGCGGCGGCTACACCTTC.

CDR3 residues: CASSLWGESSYNEQFF. CDR3 nucleotide sequence: TGTGCCAGTAGTTTGTGGGGGGAGAGCTCCTACAATGAGCAGTTCTTC. This sequence joins TRBV19 and TRBJ2-1, with a weak D call TRBD2 (6 bases). The CDR3 is made up of 16 amino acids. CDR1 and CDR2 (germline): LNHDA, SQIVND (reference sequence). V lost 5 bases and J lost 0, with 14 bases in between.

CDR3 bases: TGCGCCAGCAGCCAAGTCTCCTCCCCGCGACAGGGGATCGCTGGCTACACCTTC. This sequence encodes CASSQVSSPRQGIAGYTF. The V and J genes are TRBV4-1 and TRBJ1-2, with TRBD1 matching over 8 bases. J was trimmed by 7 bases and V by 1 base; bases with no gene match: 17. Germline V lookup: CDR1 MGHRA, CDR2 YSYEKL. This CDR3 has 18 residues.

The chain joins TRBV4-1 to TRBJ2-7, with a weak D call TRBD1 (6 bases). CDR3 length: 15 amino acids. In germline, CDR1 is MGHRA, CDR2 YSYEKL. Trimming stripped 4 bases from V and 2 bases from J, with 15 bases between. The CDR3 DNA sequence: TGCGCCAGCAGCCCCCGCCAGGGGACCGCCTACGAGCAGTACTTC. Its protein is CASSPRQGTAYEQYF.

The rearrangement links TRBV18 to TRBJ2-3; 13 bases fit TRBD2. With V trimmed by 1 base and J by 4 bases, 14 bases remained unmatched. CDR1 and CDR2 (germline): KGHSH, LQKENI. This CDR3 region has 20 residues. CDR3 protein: CASSPLTGLAGATLADTQYF. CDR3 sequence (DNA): TGTGCCAGCTCACCACTAACAGGACTAGCGGGGGCCACCCTCGCAGATACGCAGTATTTT.

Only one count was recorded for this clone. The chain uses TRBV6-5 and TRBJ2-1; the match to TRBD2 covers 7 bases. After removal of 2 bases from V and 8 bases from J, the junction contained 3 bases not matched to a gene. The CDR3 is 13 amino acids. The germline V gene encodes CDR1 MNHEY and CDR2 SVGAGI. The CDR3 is CASSYGRAHEQFF. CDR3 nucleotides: TGTGCCAGCAGTTACGGGAGGGCCCATGAGCAGTTCTTC.

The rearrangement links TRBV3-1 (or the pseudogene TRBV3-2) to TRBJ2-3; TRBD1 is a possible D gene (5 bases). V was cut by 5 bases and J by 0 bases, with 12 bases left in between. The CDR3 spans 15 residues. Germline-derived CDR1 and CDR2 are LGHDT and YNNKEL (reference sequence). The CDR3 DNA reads TGTGCCAGCAGCTATCACGACAGAAGCACAGATACGCAGTATTTT. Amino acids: CASSYHDRSTDTQYF.

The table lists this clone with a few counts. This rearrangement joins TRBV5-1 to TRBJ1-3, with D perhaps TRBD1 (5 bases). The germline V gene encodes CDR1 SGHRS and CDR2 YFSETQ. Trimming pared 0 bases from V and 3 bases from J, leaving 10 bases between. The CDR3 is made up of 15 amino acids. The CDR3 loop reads CASSLGSGGGNTIYF. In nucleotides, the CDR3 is TGCGCCAGCAGCTTGGGCTCCGGGGGTGGAAACACCATATATTTT.

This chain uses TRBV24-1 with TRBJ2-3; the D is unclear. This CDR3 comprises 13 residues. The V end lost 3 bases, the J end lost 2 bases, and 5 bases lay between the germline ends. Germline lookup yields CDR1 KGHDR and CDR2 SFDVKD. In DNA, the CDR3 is TGTGCCACCAGTGATCTCCCCACAGATACGCAGTATTTT. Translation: CATSDLPTDTQYF.

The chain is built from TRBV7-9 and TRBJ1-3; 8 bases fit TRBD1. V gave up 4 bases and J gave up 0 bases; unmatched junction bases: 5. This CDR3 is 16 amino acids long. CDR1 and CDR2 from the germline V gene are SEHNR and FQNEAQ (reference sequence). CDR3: CASSSGQALSGNTIYF. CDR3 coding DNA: TGTGCCAGCAGCTCGGGACAGGCCCTCTCTGGAAACACCATATATTTT.

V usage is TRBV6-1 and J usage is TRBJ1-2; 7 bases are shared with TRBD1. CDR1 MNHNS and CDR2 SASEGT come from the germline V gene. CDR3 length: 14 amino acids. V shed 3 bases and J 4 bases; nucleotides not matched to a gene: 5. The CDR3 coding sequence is TGTGCCAGCAGTGAGGGGGGACAGAGCTATGGCTACACCTTC. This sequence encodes CASSEGGQSYGYTF.

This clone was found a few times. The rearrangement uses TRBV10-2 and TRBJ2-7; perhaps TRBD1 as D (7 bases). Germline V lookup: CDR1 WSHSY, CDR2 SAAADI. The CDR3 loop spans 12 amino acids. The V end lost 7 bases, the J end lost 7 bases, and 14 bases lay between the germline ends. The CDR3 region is CASMTRGEEQYF. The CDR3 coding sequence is TGCGCCAGCATGACCAGGGGGGAAGAGCAGTACTTC.

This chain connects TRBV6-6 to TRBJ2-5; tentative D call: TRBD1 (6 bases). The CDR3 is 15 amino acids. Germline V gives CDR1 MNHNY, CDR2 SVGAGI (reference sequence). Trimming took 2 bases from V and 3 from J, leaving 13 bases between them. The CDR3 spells CASSYRRAGEETQYF. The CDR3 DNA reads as TGTGCCAGCAGTTACCGGAGAGCAGGGGAAGAGACCCAGTACTTC.

CDR3 nucleotides: TGTGCCAGCAGCCAGGGACAGACCCCAGATACGCAGTATTTT. Translated: CASSQGQTPDTQYF. The chain couples TRBV6-4 to TRBJ2-3; 7 nucleotides agree with TRBD1. The trim removed 6 bases at V and 4 bases at J, leaving 7 bases unmatched. This CDR3 region has 14 residues. Germline V lookup: CDR1 MRHNA, CDR2 SNTAGT.

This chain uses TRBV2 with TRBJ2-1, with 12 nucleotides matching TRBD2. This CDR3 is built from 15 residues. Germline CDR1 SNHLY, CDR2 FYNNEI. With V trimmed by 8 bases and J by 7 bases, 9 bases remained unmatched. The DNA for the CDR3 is TGTGCCAGCTTCAACCTAGCGGGAGGGTGGAATGAGCAGTTCTTC. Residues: CASFNLAGGWNEQFF.

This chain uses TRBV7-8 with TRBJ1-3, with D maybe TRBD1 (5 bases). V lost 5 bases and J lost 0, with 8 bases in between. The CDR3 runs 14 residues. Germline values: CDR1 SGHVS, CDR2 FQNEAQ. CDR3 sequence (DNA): TGTGCCAGCAGCCCGACAGTCTCTGGAAACACCATATATTTT. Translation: CASSPTVSGNTIYF.

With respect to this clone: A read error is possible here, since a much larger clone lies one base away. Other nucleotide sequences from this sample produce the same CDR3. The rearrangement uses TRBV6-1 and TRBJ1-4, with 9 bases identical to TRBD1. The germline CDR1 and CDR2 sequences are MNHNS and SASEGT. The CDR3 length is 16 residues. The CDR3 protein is CASSEYLGTGNEKLFF. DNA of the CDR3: TGTGCCAGCAGTGAATACCTCGGGACAGGGAATGAAAAACTATTTTTT.

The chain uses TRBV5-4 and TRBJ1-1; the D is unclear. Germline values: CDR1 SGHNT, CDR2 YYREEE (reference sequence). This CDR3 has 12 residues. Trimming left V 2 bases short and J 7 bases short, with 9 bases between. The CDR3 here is CASSFGELEAFF. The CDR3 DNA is TGTGCCAGCAGCTTCGGGGAACTTGAAGCTTTCTTT.

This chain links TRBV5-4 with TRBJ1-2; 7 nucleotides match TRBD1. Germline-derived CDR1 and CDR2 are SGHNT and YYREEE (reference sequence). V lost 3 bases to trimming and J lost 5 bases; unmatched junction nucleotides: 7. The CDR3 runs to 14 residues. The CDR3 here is CASSYDRAGYGYTF. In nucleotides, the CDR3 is TGTGCCAGCAGCTACGACAGGGCGGGGTATGGCTACACCTTC.